The clone carrying this T cell receptor beta chain is a singleton in its sample. Unsorted PBMC DNA sequencing spanned ten immunoSEQ deep assay plates. The repertoire was sequenced with immunoSEQ multiplex PCR; TCRdb's copy has only in-frame clones and lacks some. The table records about half a million clones, about four fifths of them present only once. This sample was included in a study of shared clonotypes between healthy human individuals. The V gene lost 5 bases and the J gene lost 5 bases, with 13 bases spanning the gap. This CDR3 comprises 14 residues. CDR1 is SGHVS, CDR2 FQNEAQ, per germline. This clonotype was obtained from a woman in her thirties or forties in good health. Some clones in this sample may be carry-over from other donors' samples. Specimen: PBMCs. The rearrangement uses TRBV7-8 and TRBJ1-5; the D gene is possibly TRBD1 (6 bases). CDR3 amino acids: CASSQDRLYQPQHF. CDR3 in DNA: TGTGCCAGCAGCCAGGACAGACTCTATCAGCCCCAGCATTTT.